The 6 T cell receptor beta chains presented below share a single source sample, sequenced in a study of cytomegalovirus exposure and HLA in healthy donors. Researchers ran the PCR with 60 Vbeta and 13 Jbeta primers. Data came from immunoSEQ multiplex PCR; TCRdb stores just in-frame clones and leaves some out. The sample carries 85,000 to 90,000 clones, approximately 80% recorded once. The source material was PBMCs. The source of these receptors is a man aged 25 to 40 in good health and CMV-seronegative.

A single count supports this clone. V and J are TRBV4-1 and TRBJ2-7; TRBD2 matches 7 bases. Trimming removed 2 bases from V and 4 bases from J; junction bases left unmatched: 5. This CDR3 has 14 residues. Germline values: CDR1 MGHRA, CDR2 YSYEKL. The CDR3 sequence is CASSQREESYEQYF. The CDR3 DNA reads as TGCGCCAGCAGCCAACGGGAGGAGTCATACGAGCAGTACTTC.

The V and J genes are TRBV15 and TRBJ2-1; TRBD2 matches 11 bases. Germline assignment: CDR1 LNHNV and CDR2 YYDKDF (reference sequence). This CDR3 spans 15 amino acids. V shed 4 bases and J 6 bases; nucleotides not matched to a gene: 5. For the CDR3, the DNA is TGTGCCACCAGCACCATAGCGGGGGGGGTCAATGAGCAGTTCTTC. Translating it yields CATSTIAGGVNEQFF.

V usage is TRBV6-4 and J usage is TRBJ1-6; D remains unclear. The CDR3 length is 15 residues. The V end lost 3 bases, the J end lost 7 bases, and 13 bases lay between the germline ends. Germline V gene data show CDR1 as MRHNA and CDR2 as SNTAGT. In DNA form, the CDR3 reads TGTGCCAGCAGTGAGTCAGGACTAAGGAATTCACCCCTCCACTTT. This translates into CASSESGLRNSPLHF.

V is TRBV30 and J is TRBJ2-2, with TRBD1 as a possible D gene (5 bases). This CDR3 spans 15 amino acids. The germline V and J ends were trimmed by 2 bases and 0 bases, with 10 bases remaining between them. In germline, CDR1 is GTSNPN, CDR2 SVGIG (reference sequence). The CDR3 DNA is TGTGCCTGGAGTACTGGACAAGCGAACACCGGGGAGCTGTTTTTT. Amino acids: CAWSTGQANTGELFF.

This clone has just a few counts. The V gene is TRBV27, the J gene TRBJ2-7; the match to TRBD1 covers 9 bases. CDR1 is MNHEY and CDR2 is SMNVEV in the germline V gene (reference sequence). V was pared by 4 bases and J by 5 bases, with 0 bases of the junction left unmatched. The length of the CDR3 is 12 residues. The CDR3 spells CASSYRGHEQYF. CDR3 coding DNA: TGTGCCAGCAGTTACAGGGGGCACGAGCAGTACTTC.

V and J are TRBV5-1 and TRBJ2-1; 8 positions match TRBD2. Germline assignment: CDR1 SGHRS and CDR2 YFSETQ. V lost 0 bases, J lost 0 bases, and 11 bases stayed unmatched. CDR3 length: 19 residues. The CDR3 DNA reads as TGCGCCAGCAGCTTGGTACTACTAGCGGAGCCGATCTCCTACAATGAGCAGTTCTTC. Protein: CASSLVLLAEPISYNEQFF.